This TCR beta chain was profiled in a study of T cell changes during pregnancy in multiple sclerosis. Here immunoSEQ multiplex PCR was the method, and the copy in TCRdb shows in-frame clones only, minus some. Of roughly 52,000 clones in the sample, 85% to 95% were seen once. Germline-derived CDR1 and CDR2 are MDHEN and SYDVKM. This CDR3 spans 16 amino acids. V shed 3 bases and J 0 bases; nucleotides not matched to a gene: 6. This TCR came from a female donor with multiple sclerosis, enrolled in a pregnancy study. The chain has TRBV28 and TRBJ1-1; TRBD1 matches at 8 bases. This specimen was CD8+ T cells from peripheral blood mononuclear cells, taken before pregnancy. The DNA for the CDR3 is TGTGCCAGCAGTTTCATACAGGGGGGCATGAACACTGAAGCTTTCTTT. This sequence encodes CASSFIQGGMNTEAFF.